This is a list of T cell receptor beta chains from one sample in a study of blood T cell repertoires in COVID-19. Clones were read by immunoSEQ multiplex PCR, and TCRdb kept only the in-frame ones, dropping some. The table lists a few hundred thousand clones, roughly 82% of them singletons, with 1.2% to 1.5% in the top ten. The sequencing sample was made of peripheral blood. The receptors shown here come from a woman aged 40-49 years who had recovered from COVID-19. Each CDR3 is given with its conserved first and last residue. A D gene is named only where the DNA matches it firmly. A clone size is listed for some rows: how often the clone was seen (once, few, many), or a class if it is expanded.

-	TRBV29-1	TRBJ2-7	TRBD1	CSVDQVWCDRDYEQYF	TGCAGCGTTGACCAGGTTTGGTGTGACAGGGATTACGAGCAGTACTTC
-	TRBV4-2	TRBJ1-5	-	CASSQASTSGEPQHF	TGTGCCAGCAGCCAAGCTAGTACGTCAGGGGAGCCCCAGCATTTT
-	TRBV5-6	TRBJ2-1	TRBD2	CASSLRLAGVYGEQFF	TGTGCCAGCAGCTTAAGACTAGCGGGGGTATATGGTGAGCAGTTCTTC
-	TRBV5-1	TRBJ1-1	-	CASSLLGARNTEAFF	TGCGCCAGCAGCTTGTTGGGGGCAAGGAACACTGAAGCTTTCTTT
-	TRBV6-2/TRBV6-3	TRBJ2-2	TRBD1	CASSYAYRGAGELFF	TGTGCCAGCAGTTACGCCTACAGGGGCGCCGGGGAGCTGTTTTTT
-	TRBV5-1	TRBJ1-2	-	CASHTDRIYTF	TGCGCCAGCCATACTGACAGGATCTACACCTTC
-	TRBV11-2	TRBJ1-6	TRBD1	CASSLDRGPVPSF	TGTGCCAGCAGCTTAGACAGGGGGCCCGTACCATCATTT
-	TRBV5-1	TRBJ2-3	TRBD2	CASSLATLAGGFASTDTQYF	TGCGCCAGCAGCTTGGCCACGCTAGCGGGGGGCTTCGCTAGCACAGATACGCAGTATTTT
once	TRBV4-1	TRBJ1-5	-	CASSQGRVLSGQPQHF	TGCGCCAGCAGCCAAGGCCGGGTACTATCCGGGCAGCCCCAGCATTTT
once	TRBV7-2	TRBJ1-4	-	CASSLARQENEKLFF	TGTGCCAGCAGCTTAGCGCGACAGGAAAATGAAAAACTGTTTTTT
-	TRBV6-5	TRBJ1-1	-	CASSSAQGDTEAFF	TGTGCCAGCAGTTCCGCCCAGGGCGACACTGAAGCTTTCTTT
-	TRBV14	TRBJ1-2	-	CASSQVEQNYGYTF	TGTGCCAGCAGCCAAGTCGAACAGAACTATGGCTACACCTTC
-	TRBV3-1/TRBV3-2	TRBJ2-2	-	CASSQTLAGAYTGELFF	TGTGCCAGCAGCCAGACTTTGGCGGGGGCATACACCGGGGAGCTGTTTTTT
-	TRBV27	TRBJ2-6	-	CASSFGPGANVLTF	TGTGCCAGCAGTTTTGGGCCTGGGGCCAACGTCCTGACTTTC
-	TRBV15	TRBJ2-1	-	CATSSRANEQFF	TGTGCCACCAGCAGCAGGGCCAATGAGCAGTTCTTC
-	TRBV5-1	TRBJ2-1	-	CASSGTGSYNEQFF	TGCGCCAGCAGCGGAACCGGGAGCTACAATGAGCAGTTCTTC
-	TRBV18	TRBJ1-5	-	CASSPSPRGQPQHF	TGTGCCAGCTCACCAAGCCCGCGGGGTCAGCCCCAGCATTTT
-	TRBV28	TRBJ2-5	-	CASSSLQETQETQYF	TGTGCCAGCAGTTCTCTACAGGAAACCCAAGAGACCCAGTACTTC
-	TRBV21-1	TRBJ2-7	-	CASSPRGRTGHSRNF	TGTGCCAGCAGCCCACGGGGGAGGACAGGGCACTCTCGAAACTTC
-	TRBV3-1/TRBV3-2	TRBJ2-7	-	CASSHRVEQYF	TGTGCCAGCAGCCACAGGGTCGAGCAGTACTTC
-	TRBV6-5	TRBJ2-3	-	CASRRGGGTDTQYF	TGTGCCAGCAGGAGAGGGGGAGGCACAGATACGCAGTATTTT
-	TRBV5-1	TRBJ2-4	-	CASSVVGGQNIQYF	TGCGCCAGCAGCGTCGTCGGCGGCCAAAACATTCAGTACTTC
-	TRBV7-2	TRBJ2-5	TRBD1	CASSLGDRETQYF	TGTGCCAGCAGCCTGGGGGACAGAGAGACCCAGTACTTC
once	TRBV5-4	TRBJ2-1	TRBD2	CASRLAGGSYNEQFF	TGTGCCAGCAGACTAGCGGGGGGCTCATACAATGAGCAGTTCTTC
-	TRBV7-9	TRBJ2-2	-	CASSLGVADSRDTGELFF	TGTGCCAGCAGCTTAGGGGTCGCAGACAGTCGAGACACCGGGGAGCTGTTTTTT
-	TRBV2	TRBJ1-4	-	CASIRGTNEKLFF	TGTGCCAGCATTCGCGGAACAAATGAAAAACTGTTTTTT
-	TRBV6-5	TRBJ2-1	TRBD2	CASSRPGLYYNEQFF	TGTGCCAGCAGCCGCCCGGGACTATACTACAATGAGCAGTTCTTC
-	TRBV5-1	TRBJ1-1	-	CASSFLGVQTEAFF	TGCGCCAGCAGCTTCCTGGGCGTTCAAACTGAAGCTTTCTTT
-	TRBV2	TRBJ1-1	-	CASSIGQIF	TGTGCCAGCAGTATAGGACAGATATTT